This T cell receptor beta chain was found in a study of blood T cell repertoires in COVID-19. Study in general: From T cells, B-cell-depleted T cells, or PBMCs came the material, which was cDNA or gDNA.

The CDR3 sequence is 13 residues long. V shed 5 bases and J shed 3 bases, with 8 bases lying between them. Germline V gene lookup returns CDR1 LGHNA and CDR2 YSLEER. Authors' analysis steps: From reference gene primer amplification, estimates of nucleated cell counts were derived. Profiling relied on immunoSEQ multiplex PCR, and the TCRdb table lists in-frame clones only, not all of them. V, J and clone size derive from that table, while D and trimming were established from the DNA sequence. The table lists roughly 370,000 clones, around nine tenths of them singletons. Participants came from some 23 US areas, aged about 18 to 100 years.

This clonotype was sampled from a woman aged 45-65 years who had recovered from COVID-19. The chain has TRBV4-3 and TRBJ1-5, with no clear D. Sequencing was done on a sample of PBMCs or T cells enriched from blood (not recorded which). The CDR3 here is CASSNTVNQPQHF. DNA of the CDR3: TGCGCCAGCAGCAACACAGTCAATCAGCCCCAGCATTTT.